One and the same sample provided the 6 T cell receptor beta chains below, sequenced in a study of T cells after yellow fever vaccination. TCRdb redid the calling of the 5' RACE reads with MiXCR, one entry per CDR3 protein. The sample lists 340,000 or so distinct CDR3 sequences, approximately 12% occurring once. The sequenced sample was CD4+ T cells sorted from PBMCs, obtained 15 days after the yellow fever booster vaccination. The source of these receptors is a young man who received the YFV17D yellow fever vaccine.

The rearrangement joins TRBV6-5 to TRBJ2-6; a weak D match, TRBD2 (5 bases). The CDR3 loop spans 15 amino acids. Deletions cut 6 bases from V and 0 bases from J, with 9 bases between. The V gene's germline CDR1 is MNHEY and CDR2 SVGAGI. This CDR3 is CASRLRASGANVLTF. CDR3 DNA: TGTGCCAGCAGGCTGAGGGCCTCTGGGGCCAACGTCCTGACTTTC.

This clonotype showed up just a few times. This rearrangement joins TRBV13 to TRBJ2-7, with 11 positions matching TRBD2. CDR1 and CDR2 from the germline V gene are PRHDT and FYEKMQ (reference sequence). V lost 5 bases to trimming and J lost 4 bases; unmatched junction nucleotides: 13. This CDR3 is 17 amino acids long. The CDR3 region is CASSQTYGTSGVYEQYF. The CDR3 DNA is TGTGCCAGCAGCCAAACATACGGGACTAGCGGAGTTTACGAGCAGTACTTC.

The V call is TRBV6-6, the J call TRBJ2-4; unclear D gene. Germline V gene lookup returns CDR1 MNHNY and CDR2 SVGAGI (reference sequence). The length of the CDR3 is 17 residues. Trimming took off 0 bases at V and 2 bases at J, with 14 bases between the two ends. CDR3 region: CASSYSRGVLSKNIQYF. Written as DNA, the CDR3 is TGTGCCAGCAGTTACTCGAGAGGCGTCCTTTCCAAAAACATTCAGTACTTC.

The chain joins TRBV4-3 to TRBJ2-7, with TRBD2 matching 11 bases. The CDR3 contains 15 residues. V shed 1 base and J 3 bases; nucleotides not matched to a gene: 2. Germline CDR1 reads LGHNA; CDR2 reads YSLEER. As DNA, the CDR3 is TGCGCCAGCAGCCAAGGACTAGCGGGGCTCTACGAGCAGTACTTC. Translated: CASSQGLAGLYEQYF.

In this sample, this clonotype turned up a few times. The V call is TRBV18, the J call TRBJ2-1; D call uncertain. Trimming stripped 3 bases from V and 6 bases from J, with 12 bases between. The CDR3 is made up of 14 amino acids. Germline assignment: CDR1 KGHSH and CDR2 LQKENI. This CDR3 is CASSPGIQFNEQFF. CDR3 coding DNA: TGTGCCAGCTCACCCGGAATCCAATTCAATGAGCAGTTCTTC.

V and J are TRBV28 and TRBJ1-5, with D hard to call. Trimming stripped 3 bases from V and 2 bases from J, with 11 bases between. The germline gives CDR1 MDHEN, CDR2 SYDVKM. The CDR3 sequence is 15 residues long. The CDR3 DNA follows: TGTGCCAGCAGTTTGATTTGGAGTGGCAATCAGCCCCAGCATTTT. This sequence encodes CASSLIWSGNQPQHF.